This TCR beta chain was identified in a study of T cell responses to AZD1222 COVID-19 vaccine. Regarding the study as a whole: The study reported that nearly half of spike-specific TCRs target unmutated variant regions.

The data were produced by immunoSEQ multiplex PCR, yet TCRdb's version contains in-frame clones alone and is incomplete. The table lists about 110,000 clones, about 90% of them singletons. The CDR3 is 12 amino acids. V was trimmed by 2 bases and J by 7 bases, leaving 9 bases between them. Germline CDR1 reads SGHDN; CDR2 reads FVKESK. This clone was recorded only once. Its antigen is still unknown. The source material was peripheral blood, sampled 28 days after the second AZD1222 dose. The V and J genes are TRBV14 and TRBJ2-7; no reliable D call. This clonotype was obtained from an adult who received the AZD1222 COVID-19 vaccine. This CDR3 is CASSQIVGEQYF. The CDR3 nucleotides read TGTGCCAGCAGCCAAATTGTGGGGGAGCAGTACTTC.